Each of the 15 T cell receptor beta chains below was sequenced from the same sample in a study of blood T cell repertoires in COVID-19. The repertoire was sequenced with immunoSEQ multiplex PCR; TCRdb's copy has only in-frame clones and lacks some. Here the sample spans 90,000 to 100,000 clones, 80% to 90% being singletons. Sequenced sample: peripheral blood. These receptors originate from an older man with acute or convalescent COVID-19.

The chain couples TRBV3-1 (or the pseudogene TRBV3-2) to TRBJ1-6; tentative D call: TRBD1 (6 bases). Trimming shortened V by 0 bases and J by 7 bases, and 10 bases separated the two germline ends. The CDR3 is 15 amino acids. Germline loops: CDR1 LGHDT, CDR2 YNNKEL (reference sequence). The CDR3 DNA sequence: TGTGCCAGCAGCCAAGATCAGGGGCCAAATTCACCCCTCCACTTT. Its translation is CASSQDQGPNSPLHF.

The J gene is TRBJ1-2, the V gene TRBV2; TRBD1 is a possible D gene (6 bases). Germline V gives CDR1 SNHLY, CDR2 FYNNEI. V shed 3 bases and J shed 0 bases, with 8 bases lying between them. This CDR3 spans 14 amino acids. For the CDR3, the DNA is TGTGCCAGCAGTGATACAGGGACTAACTATGGCTACACCTTC. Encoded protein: CASSDTGTNYGYTF.

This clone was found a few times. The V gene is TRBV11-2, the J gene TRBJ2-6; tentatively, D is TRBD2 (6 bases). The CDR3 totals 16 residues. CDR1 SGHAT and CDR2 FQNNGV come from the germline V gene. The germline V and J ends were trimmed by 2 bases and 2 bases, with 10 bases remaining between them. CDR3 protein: CASSLRGGTGANVLTF. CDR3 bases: TGTGCCAGCAGCTTACGGGGCGGGACTGGGGCCAACGTCCTGACTTTC.

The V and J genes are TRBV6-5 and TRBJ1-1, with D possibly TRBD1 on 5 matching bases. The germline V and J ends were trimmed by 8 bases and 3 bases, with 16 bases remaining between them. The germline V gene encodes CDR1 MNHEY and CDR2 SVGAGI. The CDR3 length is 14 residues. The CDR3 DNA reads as TGTGCCAGCCTATTAGAGGACACCTACACTGAAGCTTTCTTT. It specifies CASLLEDTYTEAFF.

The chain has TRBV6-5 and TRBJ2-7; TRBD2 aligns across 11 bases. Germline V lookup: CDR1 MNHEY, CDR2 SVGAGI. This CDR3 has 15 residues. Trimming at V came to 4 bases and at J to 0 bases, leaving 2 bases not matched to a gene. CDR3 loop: CASSLTSGSSYEQYF. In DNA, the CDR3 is TGTGCCAGCAGTTTAACTAGCGGGAGCTCCTACGAGCAGTACTTC.

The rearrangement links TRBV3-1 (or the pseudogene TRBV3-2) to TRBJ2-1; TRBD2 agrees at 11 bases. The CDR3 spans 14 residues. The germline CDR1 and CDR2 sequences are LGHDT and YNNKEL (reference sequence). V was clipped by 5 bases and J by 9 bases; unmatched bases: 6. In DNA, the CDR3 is TGTGCCAGCAGCAATAGCGGGAGGGCCGGTGAGCAGTTCTTC. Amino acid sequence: CASSNSGRAGEQFF.

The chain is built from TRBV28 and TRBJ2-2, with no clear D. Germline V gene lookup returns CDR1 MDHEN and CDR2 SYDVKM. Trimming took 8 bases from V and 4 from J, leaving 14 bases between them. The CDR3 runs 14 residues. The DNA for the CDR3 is TGTGCCAGCTATTCTGAGCTTTCCACCGGGGAGCTGTTTTTT. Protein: CASYSELSTGELFF.

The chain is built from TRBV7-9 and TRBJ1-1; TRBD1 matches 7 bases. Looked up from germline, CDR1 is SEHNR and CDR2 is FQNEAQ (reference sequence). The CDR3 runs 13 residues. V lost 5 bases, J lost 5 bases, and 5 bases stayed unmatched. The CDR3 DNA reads TGTGCCAGCAGCCCTATGACAGGGACTGAAGCTTTCTTT. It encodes CASSPMTGTEAFF. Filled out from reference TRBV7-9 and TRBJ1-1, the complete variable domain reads DTGVSQNPRHKITKRGQNVTFRCDPISEHNRLYWYRQTLGQGPEFLTYFQNEAQLEKSRLLSDRFSAERPKGSFSTLEIQRTEQGDSAMYLCASSPMTGTEAFFGQGTRLTVV.

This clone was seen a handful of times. CDR3: CASSRGTGYDEQYF. For the CDR3, the DNA is TGTGCCAGCTCACGCGGGACAGGGTACGACGAGCAGTACTTC. The V gene is TRBV18, the J gene TRBJ2-7; TRBD1 matches at 9 bases. The trim removed 4 bases at V and 5 bases at J, leaving 6 bases unmatched. CDR1 and CDR2 (germline): KGHSH, LQKENI. The CDR3 totals 14 residues.

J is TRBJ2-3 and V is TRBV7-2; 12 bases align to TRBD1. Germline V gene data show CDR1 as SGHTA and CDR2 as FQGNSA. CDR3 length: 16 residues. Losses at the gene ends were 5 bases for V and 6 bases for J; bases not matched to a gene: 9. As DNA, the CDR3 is TGTGCCAGCAGCCCCCCTCGGGGGACAGGGGGCGATACGCAGTATTTT. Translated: CASSPPRGTGGDTQYF. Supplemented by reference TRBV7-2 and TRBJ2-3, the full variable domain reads GAGVSQSPSNKVTEKGKDVELRCDPISGHTALYWYRQSLGQGLEFLIYFQGNSAPDKSGLPSDRFSAERTGGSVSTLTIQRTQQEDSAVYLCASSPPRGTGGDTQYFGPGTRLTVL.

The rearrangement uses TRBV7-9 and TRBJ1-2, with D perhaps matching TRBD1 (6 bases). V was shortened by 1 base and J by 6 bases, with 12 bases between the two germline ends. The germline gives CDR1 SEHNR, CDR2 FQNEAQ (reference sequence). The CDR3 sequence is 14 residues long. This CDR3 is CASSLGGQLDGYTF. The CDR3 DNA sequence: TGTGCCAGCAGCTTAGGGGGGCAGTTGGATGGCTACACCTTC.

The CDR3 DNA reads as TGCAGCGTTGAAATTCCAAGACTTAACAATGAGCAGTTCTTC. It encodes CSVEIPRLNNEQFF. This chain links TRBV29-1 with TRBJ2-1; D is ambiguous. Trimming took off 2 bases at V and 5 bases at J, with 13 bases between the two ends. Germline lookup yields CDR1 SQVTM and CDR2 ANQGSEA. CDR3 length equals 14 residues.

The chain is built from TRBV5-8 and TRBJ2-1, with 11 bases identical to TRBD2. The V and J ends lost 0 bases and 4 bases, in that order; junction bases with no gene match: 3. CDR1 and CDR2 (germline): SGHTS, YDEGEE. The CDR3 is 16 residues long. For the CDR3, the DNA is TGTGCCAGCAGCTTGGGGGGACTAGCGGCATACAATGAGCAGTTCTTC. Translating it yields CASSLGGLAAYNEQFF.

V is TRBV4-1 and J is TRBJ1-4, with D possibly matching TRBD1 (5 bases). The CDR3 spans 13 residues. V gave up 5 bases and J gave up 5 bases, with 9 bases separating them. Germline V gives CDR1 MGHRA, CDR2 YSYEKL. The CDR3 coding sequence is TGCGCCAGCAGCAGGGGAGGGAATGAAAAACTGTTTTTT. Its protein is CASSRGGNEKLFF.

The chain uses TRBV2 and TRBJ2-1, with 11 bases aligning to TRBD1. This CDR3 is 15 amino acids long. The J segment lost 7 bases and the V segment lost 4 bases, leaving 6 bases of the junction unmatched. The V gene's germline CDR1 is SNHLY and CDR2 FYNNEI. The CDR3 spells CASSVGQGALNEQFF. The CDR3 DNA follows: TGTGCCAGCAGTGTAGGACAGGGGGCGCTTAATGAGCAGTTCTTC.